These 6 T cell receptor beta chains were sequenced from one sample in a study of blood T cells in healthy people across ages. Sample-barcoded 5' priming and a J-beta primer mix drove a second PCR of 7 to 11 cycles. TCRdb used MiXCR to reprocess the 5' RACE reads, holding one entry per CDR3 protein. The table records about 800,000 distinct CDR3 sequences, roughly 60% of them present only once. The material sequenced was blood. The source of these receptors is a man aged 25-45 years in good health.

This clonotype came up many times. V gene TRBV7-8 combines with J gene TRBJ2-7; no clear D. From germline, CDR1 is SGHVS and CDR2 FQNEAQ. This CDR3 spans 14 amino acids. Trimming stripped 4 bases from V and 3 bases from J, with 13 bases between. The CDR3 loop is CASSYRAENYEQYF. The CDR3 DNA sequence: TGTGCCAGCAGCTATCGGGCCGAAAACTACGAGCAGTACTTC.

This clonotype has more than one count but fewer than ten. V is TRBV7-2 and J is TRBJ2-1; 11 nucleotides align to TRBD1. Trimming removed 6 bases from V and 3 bases from J; junction bases left unmatched: 4. Germline CDR1 and CDR2: SGHTA and FQGNSA. The CDR3 has 15 residues. DNA of the CDR3: TGTGCCAGCAGTTCGGGACAGGGGGGCTACAATGAGCAGTTCTTC. Protein product: CASSSGQGGYNEQFF.

V and J are TRBV10-3 and TRBJ2-3; the match to TRBD2 covers 8 bases. V lost 2 bases, J lost 5 bases, and 6 bases stayed unmatched. Germline loops: CDR1 ENHRY, CDR2 SYGVKD. The CDR3 spans 15 residues. The CDR3 here is CAISEGLAGVDTQYF. In nucleotides, the CDR3 is TGTGCCATCAGTGAGGGACTAGCCGGGGTAGATACGCAGTATTTT.

This chain joins TRBV5-1 and TRBJ2-3; TRBD2 agrees at 7 bases. J was trimmed by 4 bases and V by 3 bases; bases with no gene match: 5. Germline CDR1 is SGHRS and CDR2 is YFSETQ. The CDR3 sequence is 14 residues long. The CDR3 coding sequence is TGCGCCAGCAGCTCTAGCGGAGGCTCAGATACGCAGTATTTT. It encodes CASSSSGGSDTQYF.

The V and J genes are TRBV3-1 and TRBJ2-3; TRBD2 might be the D (6 bases). Germline CDR1 reads LGHDT; CDR2 reads YNNKEL (reference sequence). The V end was cut by 4 bases, the J end by 6 bases, with 14 bases between. The CDR3 contains 14 residues. In DNA form, the CDR3 reads TGTGCCAGCAGCCGACTAGATATGCGGGATACGCAGTATTTT. Translated: CASSRLDMRDTQYF.

The chain recombines TRBV2 with TRBJ2-7, with TRBD2 as a possible D gene (6 bases). The V gene's germline CDR1 is SNHLY and CDR2 FYNNEI. V was clipped by 3 bases and J by 4 bases, with 16 bases between them. This CDR3 is built from 15 residues. CDR3 bases: TGTGCCAGCAGTGAGAATACAGCGGGTTTTTACGAGCAGTACTTC. It is translated as CASSENTAGFYEQYF.